A single sample gave rise to the 22 T cell receptor beta chains below, sequenced in a study of blood T cell repertoires in COVID-19. Method: immunoSEQ multiplex PCR; TCRdb's copy keeps in-frame clones and lacks some. The sample records fewer than 700,000 clones, 85% to 90% being singletons. The material sequenced was peripheral blood. These receptors were obtained from a woman in her forties or fifties with COVID-19, enrolled during active disease.

The CDR3 DNA reads TGTGCCAGCACCCCGGCAGGGCTACCATCTGGGGCCAACGTCCTGACTTTC. Translating it yields CASTPAGLPSGANVLTF. The chain employs TRBV28 and TRBJ2-6, with a tentative D call TRBD1 (5 bases). Germline lookup yields CDR1 MDHEN and CDR2 SYDVKM. V was clipped by 7 bases and J by 1 base, with 17 bases between them. The CDR3 contains 17 residues.

The chain joins TRBV28 to TRBJ2-3, with 8 bases that match TRBD1. V dropped 5 bases and J dropped 2; count of bases not matched to a gene: 6. Germline V CDR1 and CDR2: MDHEN, SYDVKM. The CDR3 runs 15 residues. The CDR3: CASSRTGRPTDTQYF. CDR3 in DNA: TGTGCCAGCAGTAGGACAGGGAGACCCACAGATACGCAGTATTTT.

This rearrangement joins TRBV28 to TRBJ2-7, with 7 nucleotides matching TRBD1. V was clipped by 5 bases and J by 2 bases; unmatched bases: 6. Germline lookup yields CDR1 MDHEN and CDR2 SYDVKM. This CDR3 has 14 residues. This CDR3 is CASSPYRGAYEQYF. The CDR3 coding sequence is TGTGCCAGCAGTCCCTACAGGGGAGCCTACGAGCAGTACTTC. The full variable domain, with the rest looked up from reference TRBV28 and TRBJ2-7, is DVKVTQSSRYLVKRTGEKVFLECVQDMDHENMFWYRQDPGLGLRLIYFSYDVKMKEKGDIPEGYSVSREKKERFSLILESASTNQTSMYLCASSPYRGAYEQYFGPGTRLTVT.

The chain has TRBV6-4 and TRBJ1-1; D is unclear. With 6 bases removed from V and 5 bases from J, the gap between germline ends came to 10 bases. Germline-derived CDR1 and CDR2 are MRHNA and SNTAGT. This CDR3 contains 12 residues. DNA for the CDR3: TGTGCCAGCAGAGACATCGGTACTGAAGCTTTCTTT. This gives the protein CASRDIGTEAFF.

The chain employs TRBV19 and TRBJ2-7; possibly TRBD1 for D (5 bases). The CDR3 consists of 13 residues. CDR1 is LNHDA, CDR2 SQIVND, per germline (reference sequence). Trimming cost V 5 bases and J 1 base, with 9 bases left between them. DNA of the CDR3: TGTGCCAGTAGTGAAACAGGATCCTACGAGCAGTACTTC. It codes for CASSETGSYEQYF.

In regard to this clone: The sample contains more than one DNA sequence encoding this CDR3. V is TRBV3-1 (or the pseudogene TRBV3-2) and J is TRBJ1-1; D is undetermined. V lost 4 bases and J 1 base, leaving 4 bases between the germline ends. CDR1 and CDR2 from the germline V gene are LGHDT and YNNKEL (reference sequence). This CDR3 contains 12 residues. DNA of the CDR3: TGTGCCAGCAGCCGTCAGAACACTGAAGCTTTCTTT. This encodes CASSRQNTEAFF.

This chain joins TRBV19 and TRBJ2-7; D not certain. The CDR3 is 13 residues long. Germline CDR1 reads LNHDA; CDR2 reads SQIVND (reference sequence). Trimming removed 4 bases at V and 2 bases at J, with 9 bases between. The CDR3 sequence: CASSSSSTYEQYF. DNA for the CDR3: TGTGCCAGTAGTAGTTCCTCTACCTACGAGCAGTACTTC.

The chain is built from TRBV19 and TRBJ1-1; TRBD1 might be the D (5 bases). Trimming stripped 1 base from V and 3 bases from J, with 15 bases between. CDR1 is LNHDA, CDR2 SQIVND, per germline (reference sequence). This CDR3 has 16 residues. DNA for the CDR3: TGTGCCAGTAGTATAGGAGACAGATCAAGAGACACTGAAGCTTTCTTT. This encodes CASSIGDRSRDTEAFF.

The chain couples TRBV14 to TRBJ1-2; D gene ambiguous. Per the germline V gene, CDR1 is SGHDN and CDR2 is FVKESK. Trimming removed 0 bases from V and 3 bases from J, with 8 bases in between. The CDR3 is made up of 14 amino acids. CDR3 loop: CASSQEHSYYGYTF. CDR3 bases: TGTGCCAGCAGCCAAGAACACAGTTACTATGGCTACACCTTC. The variable domain in full, completed from reference TRBV14 and TRBJ1-2, reads EAGVTQFPSHSVIEKGQTVTLRCDPISGHDNLYWYRRVMGKEIKFLLHFVKESKQDESGMPNNRFLAERTGGTYSTLKVQPAELEDSGVYFCASSQEHSYYGYTFGSGTRLTVV.

The V and J genes are TRBV5-1 and TRBJ2-3; tentative D call: TRBD2 (5 bases). CDR3 length: 17 residues. Trimming took 2 bases from V and 2 from J, leaving 18 bases between them. CDR1 is SGHRS, CDR2 YFSETQ, per germline. The CDR3 protein is CASSFEASQLSTDTQYF. DNA for the CDR3: TGCGCCAGCAGCTTTGAGGCTAGCCAACTTTCCACAGATACGCAGTATTTT.

In nucleotides, the CDR3 is TGTGCCATCCGAGACAGGGCCGGATCACCCCTCCACTTT. Protein product: CAIRDRAGSPLHF. The chain joins TRBV10-3 to TRBJ1-6; 7 nucleotides line up with TRBD1. Trimming at V came to 8 bases and at J to 10 bases, leaving 8 bases not matched to a gene. CDR3 length equals 13 residues. Germline values: CDR1 ENHRY, CDR2 SYGVKD.

This chain connects TRBV10-2 to TRBJ1-2; 10 positions agree with TRBD1. J gave up 5 bases and V 4 bases, and 1 base lay outside the gene matches. This CDR3 contains 13 residues. Germline V gene data show CDR1 as WSHSY and CDR2 as SAAADI. CDR3 in DNA: TGCGCCAGCAGTGGGGGACAGGGGTATGGCTACACCTTC. This codes for CASSGGQGYGYTF.

The chain has TRBV29-1 and TRBJ1-1, with 11 bases matching TRBD1. This CDR3 comprises 14 residues. CDR1 and CDR2 from the germline V gene are SQVTM and ANQGSEA. With 6 bases clipped from V and 1 base from J, the junction kept 4 bases outside the gene matches. The CDR3, as DNA: TGCAGCGTAACGGACAGGGGGCCGAACACTGAAGCTTTCTTT. It is translated as CSVTDRGPNTEAFF. Using reference TRBV29-1 and TRBJ1-1 for the parts outside the CDR3, the full variable domain is SAVISQKPSRDICQRGTSLTIQCQVDSQVTMMFWYRQQPGQSLTLIATANQGSEATYESGFVIDKFPISRPNLTFSTLTVSNMSPEDSSIYLCSVTDRGPNTEAFFGQGTRLTVV.

The rearrangement links TRBV30 to TRBJ1-1, with 7 bases matching TRBD1. This CDR3 region has 13 residues. With V trimmed by 3 bases and J by 7 bases, 8 bases remained unmatched. The germline V gene has CDR1 GTSNPN and CDR2 SVGIG (reference sequence). Here the CDR3 DNA reads TGTGCCTGGAGCGGGACAGCCCGGGGTGAAGCTTTCTTT. It specifies CAWSGTARGEAFF.

The chain links TRBV3-1 (or the pseudogene TRBV3-2) to TRBJ1-1; D possibly corresponds to TRBD1 (5 bases). Germline lookup yields CDR1 LGHDT and CDR2 YNNKEL (reference sequence). Deletions cut 5 bases from V and 8 bases from J, with 15 bases between. The length of the CDR3 is 13 residues. The CDR3 loop reads CASSTPGLSEAFF. In nucleotides, the CDR3 is TGTGCCAGCAGCACCCCGGGACTTTCCGAAGCTTTCTTT.

The chain employs TRBV5-1 and TRBJ2-3; TRBD2 matches at 7 bases. With V trimmed by 1 base and J by 5 bases, 19 bases remained unmatched. Germline CDR1 SGHRS, CDR2 YFSETQ. There are 19 residues in the CDR3. The CDR3 is CASSLTPPQGGVFQDTQYF. The CDR3 DNA reads TGCGCCAGCAGCTTGACCCCCCCGCAGGGAGGGGTGTTCCAAGATACGCAGTATTTT. The variable domain in full, completed from reference TRBV5-1 and TRBJ2-3, reads KAGVTQTPRYLIKTRGQQVTLSCSPISGHRSVSWYQQTPGQGLQFLFEYFSETQRNKGNFPGRFSGRQFSNSRSEMNVSTLELGDSALYLCASSLTPPQGGVFQDTQYFGPGTRLTVL.

The chain's CDR3 is CASSRVQGAGAEAFF. The CDR3 nucleotides are TGCGCCAGCAGCCGGGTACAGGGGGCTGGCGCTGAAGCTTTCTTT. V gene TRBV4-1 combines with J gene TRBJ1-1; 9 positions agree with TRBD1. The CDR3 covers 15 residues. V shed 4 bases and J 6 bases; nucleotides not matched to a gene: 9. Germline V gene sequence: CDR1 MGHRA, CDR2 YSYEKL.

The J gene is TRBJ2-7, the V gene TRBV2; D call uncertain. Trimming cost V 1 base and J 2 bases, with 3 bases left between them. Germline V CDR1 and CDR2: SNHLY, FYNNEI. The CDR3 runs to 12 residues. DNA of the CDR3: TGTGCCAGCAGTGAAGTCGCCTACGAGCAGTACTTC. Translation: CASSEVAYEQYF. Variable domain in full (rest from reference TRBV2 and TRBJ2-7): EPEVTQTPSHQVTQMGQEVILRCVPISNHLYFYWYRQILGQKVEFLVSFYNNEISEKSEIFDDQFSVERPDGSNFTLKIRSTKLEDSAMYFCASSEVAYEQYFGPGTRLTVT.

The genes are TRBV6-5 and TRBJ1-2, with D perhaps matching TRBD1 (6 bases). The CDR3 contains 13 residues. Trimming stripped 6 bases from V and 0 bases from J, with 8 bases between. Germline CDR1 reads MNHEY; CDR2 reads SVGAGI. The CDR3 reads CASRDRANYGYTF. The DNA for the CDR3 is TGTGCCAGCAGGGACAGAGCTAACTATGGCTACACCTTC.

The V and J genes are TRBV28 and TRBJ1-2; 7 bases line up with TRBD1. Per germline, CDR1 MDHEN and CDR2 SYDVKM. The CDR3 sequence is 13 residues long. The J segment lost 6 bases and the V segment lost 6 bases, leaving 7 bases of the junction unmatched. The CDR3 sequence: CASSPGQFDGYTF. CDR3 DNA sequence: TGTGCCAGCAGCCCGGGACAGTTCGATGGCTACACCTTC.

V gene TRBV10-2 combines with J gene TRBJ2-5, with TRBD2 matching over 9 bases. The CDR3 is made up of 15 amino acids. V was clipped by 4 bases and J by 5 bases; unmatched bases: 8. The V gene's germline CDR1 is WSHSY and CDR2 SAAADI. The CDR3 sequence is CASSGSGGLWETQYF. The DNA for the CDR3 is TGCGCCAGCAGTGGTAGCGGGGGCCTCTGGGAGACCCAGTACTTC.

The V gene is TRBV6-5, the J gene TRBJ1-5; D might be TRBD1 (6 bases). The CDR3 covers 15 residues. Germline lookup yields CDR1 MNHEY and CDR2 SVGAGI. V was shortened by 2 bases and J by 7 bases, with 15 bases between the two germline ends. The DNA of the CDR3 is TGTGCCAGCAGTTACCGGATAGACAGGAAGCAGCCCCAGCATTTT. As protein: CASSYRIDRKQPQHF.